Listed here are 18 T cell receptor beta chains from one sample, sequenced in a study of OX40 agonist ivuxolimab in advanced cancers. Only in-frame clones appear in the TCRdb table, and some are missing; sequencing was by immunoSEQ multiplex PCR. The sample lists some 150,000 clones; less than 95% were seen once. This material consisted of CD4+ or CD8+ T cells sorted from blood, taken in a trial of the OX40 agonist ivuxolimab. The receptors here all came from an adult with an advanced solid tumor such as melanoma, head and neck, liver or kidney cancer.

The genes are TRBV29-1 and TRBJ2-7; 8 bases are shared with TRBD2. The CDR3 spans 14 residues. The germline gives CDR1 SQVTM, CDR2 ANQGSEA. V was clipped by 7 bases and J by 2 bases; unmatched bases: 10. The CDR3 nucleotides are TGCAGCGCCTCCGGCGGGGGGCCCACCTACGAGCAGTACTTC. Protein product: CSASGGGPTYEQYF.

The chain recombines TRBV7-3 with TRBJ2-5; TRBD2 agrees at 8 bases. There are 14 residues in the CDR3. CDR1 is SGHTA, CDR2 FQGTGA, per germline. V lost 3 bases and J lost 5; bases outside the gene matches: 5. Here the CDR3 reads CASSFGRAGETQYF. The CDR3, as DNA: TGTGCCAGCAGCTTCGGGAGGGCGGGGGAGACCCAGTACTTC.

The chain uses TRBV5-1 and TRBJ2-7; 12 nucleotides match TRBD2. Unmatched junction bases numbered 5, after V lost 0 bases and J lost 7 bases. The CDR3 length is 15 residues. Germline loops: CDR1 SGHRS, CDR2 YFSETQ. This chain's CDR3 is CASSLEGLAGREQYF. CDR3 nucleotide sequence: TGCGCCAGCAGCTTGGAGGGACTAGCGGGCCGAGAGCAGTACTTC.

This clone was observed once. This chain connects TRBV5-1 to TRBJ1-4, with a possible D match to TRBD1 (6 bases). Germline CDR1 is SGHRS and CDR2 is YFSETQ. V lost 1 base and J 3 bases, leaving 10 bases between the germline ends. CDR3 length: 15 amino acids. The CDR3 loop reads CASSLSGAPNEKLFF. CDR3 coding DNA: TGCGCCAGCAGCTTGTCGGGGGCGCCTAATGAAAAACTGTTTTTT.

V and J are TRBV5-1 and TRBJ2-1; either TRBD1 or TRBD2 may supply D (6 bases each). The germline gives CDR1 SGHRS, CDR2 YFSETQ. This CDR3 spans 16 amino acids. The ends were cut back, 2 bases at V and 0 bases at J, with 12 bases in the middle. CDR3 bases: TGCGCCAGCAGCTTACTAGGGGGGAGCTCCTACAATGAGCAGTTCTTC. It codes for CASSLLGGSSYNEQFF.

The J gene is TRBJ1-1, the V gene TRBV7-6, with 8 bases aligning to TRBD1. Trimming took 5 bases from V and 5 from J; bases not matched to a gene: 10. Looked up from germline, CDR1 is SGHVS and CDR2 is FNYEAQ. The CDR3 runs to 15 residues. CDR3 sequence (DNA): TGTGCCAGCAGCCCACAAAACACAGGGGGTACTGAAGCTTTCTTT. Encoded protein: CASSPQNTGGTEAFF. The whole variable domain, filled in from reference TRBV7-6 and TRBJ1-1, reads GAGVSQSPRYKVTKRGQDVALRCDPISGHVSLYWYRQALGQGPEFLTYFNYEAQQDKSGLPNDRFSAERPEGSISTLTIQRTEQRDSAMYRCASSPQNTGGTEAFFGQGTRLTVV.

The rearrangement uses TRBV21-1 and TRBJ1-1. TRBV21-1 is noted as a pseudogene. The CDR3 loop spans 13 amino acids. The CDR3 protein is CASSEGPNTEAFF. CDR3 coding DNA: TGTGCCAGCAGCGAGGGACCGAACACTGAAGCTTTCTTT.

CDR3 amino acids: CASALGTLNQPQHF. CDR3 DNA sequence: TGTGCTAGTGCCCTCGGGACGTTGAATCAGCCCCAGCATTTT. V gene TRBV12-5 combines with J gene TRBJ1-5; weak D call: TRBD1 (5 bases). The CDR3 runs 14 residues. Germline loops: CDR1 LGHNT, CDR2 FRNRAP. V lost 7 bases, J lost 4 bases, and 14 bases lay in between.

The CDR3 DNA reads as TGTGCCAGTAGATTCCTATACCCAGGGGGCTTGAAAGCTTTCTTT. Translated: CASRFLYPGGLKAFF. This chain uses TRBV19 with TRBJ1-1, with 8 bases aligning to TRBD1. Unmatched junction bases numbered 15, after V lost 6 bases and J lost 9 bases. CDR1 is LNHDA, CDR2 SQIVND, per germline (reference sequence). The CDR3 covers 15 residues.

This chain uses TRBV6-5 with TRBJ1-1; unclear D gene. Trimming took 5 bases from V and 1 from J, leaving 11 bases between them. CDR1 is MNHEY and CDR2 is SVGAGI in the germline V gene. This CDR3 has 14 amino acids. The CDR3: CASSSLSGNTEAFF. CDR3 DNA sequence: TGTGCCAGCAGTAGTTTATCAGGGAACACTGAAGCTTTCTTT.

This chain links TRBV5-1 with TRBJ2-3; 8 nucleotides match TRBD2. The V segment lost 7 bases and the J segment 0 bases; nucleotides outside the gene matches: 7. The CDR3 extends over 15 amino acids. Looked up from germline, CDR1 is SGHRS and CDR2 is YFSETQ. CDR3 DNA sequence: TGCGCCAGCGTTGAAAGCGGGAGTAGCACAGATACGCAGTATTTT. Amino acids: CASVESGSSTDTQYF. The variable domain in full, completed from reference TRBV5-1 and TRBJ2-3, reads KAGVTQTPRYLIKTRGQQVTLSCSPISGHRSVSWYQQTPGQGLQFLFEYFSETQRNKGNFPGRFSGRQFSNSRSEMNVSTLELGDSALYLCASVESGSSTDTQYFGPGTRLTVL.

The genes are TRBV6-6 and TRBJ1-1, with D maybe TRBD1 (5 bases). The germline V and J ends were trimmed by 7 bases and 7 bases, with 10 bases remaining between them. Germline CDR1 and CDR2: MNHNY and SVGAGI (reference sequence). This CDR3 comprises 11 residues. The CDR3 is CASTTGGEAFF. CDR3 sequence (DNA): TGTGCCAGCACCACGGGGGGTGAAGCTTTCTTT.

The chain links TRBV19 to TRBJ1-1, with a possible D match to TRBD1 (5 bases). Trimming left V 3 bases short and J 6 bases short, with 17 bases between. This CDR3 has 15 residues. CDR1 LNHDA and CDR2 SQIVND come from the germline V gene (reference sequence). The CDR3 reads CASSIDLRGSAEAFF. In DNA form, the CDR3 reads TGTGCCAGTAGTATTGATTTACGGGGGTCGGCTGAAGCTTTCTTT.

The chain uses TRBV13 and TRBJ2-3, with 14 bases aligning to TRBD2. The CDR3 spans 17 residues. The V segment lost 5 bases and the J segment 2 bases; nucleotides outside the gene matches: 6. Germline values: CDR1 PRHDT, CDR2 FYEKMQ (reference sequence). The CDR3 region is CASSSRLAGGLTDTQYF. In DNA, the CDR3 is TGTGCCAGCAGCAGCCGACTAGCGGGAGGGCTCACAGATACGCAGTATTTT. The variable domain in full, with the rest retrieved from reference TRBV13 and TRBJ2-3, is AAGVIQSPRHLIKEKRETATLKCYPIPRHDTVYWYQQGPGQDPQFLISFYEKMQSDKGSIPDRFSAQQFSDYHSELNMSSLELGDSALYFCASSSRLAGGLTDTQYFGPGTRLTVL.

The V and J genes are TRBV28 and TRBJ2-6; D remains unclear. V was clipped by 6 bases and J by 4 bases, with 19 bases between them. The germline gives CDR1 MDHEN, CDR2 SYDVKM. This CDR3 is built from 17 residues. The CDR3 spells CASSLIWSGSGANVLTF. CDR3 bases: TGTGCCAGCAGCTTAATCTGGAGTGGGTCAGGGGCCAACGTCCTGACTTTC.

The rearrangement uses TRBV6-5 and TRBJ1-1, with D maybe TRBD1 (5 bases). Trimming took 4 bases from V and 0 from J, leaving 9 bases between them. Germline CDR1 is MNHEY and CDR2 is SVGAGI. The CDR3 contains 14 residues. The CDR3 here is CASSLTVLNTEAFF. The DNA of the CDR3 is TGTGCCAGCAGTTTGACAGTTTTGAACACTGAAGCTTTCTTT.

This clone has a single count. The CDR3 spells CASSSSASSSDTQYF. CDR3 bases: TGTGCCAGCAGCTCGTCTGCTAGCAGCTCAGATACGCAGTATTTT. This rearrangement joins TRBV7-9 to TRBJ2-3; a weak D match, TRBD2 (5 bases). This CDR3 spans 15 amino acids. The germline V and J ends were trimmed by 4 bases and 4 bases, with 15 bases remaining between them. Germline V gene data show CDR1 as SEHNR and CDR2 as FQNEAQ (reference sequence).

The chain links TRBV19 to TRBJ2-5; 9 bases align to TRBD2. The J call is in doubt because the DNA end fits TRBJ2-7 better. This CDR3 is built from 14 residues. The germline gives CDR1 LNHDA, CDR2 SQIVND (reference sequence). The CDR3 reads CASRTSGKRDEQYF. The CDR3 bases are TGTGCCAGTAGGACTAGCGGCAAACGGGACGAGCAGTACTTC.